The 16 T cell receptor beta chains given below trace back to one sample, sequenced in a study of control samples from healthy donors and cancer patients. The method was immunoSEQ multiplex PCR; TCRdb's version includes in-frame clones alone and lacks a portion of them. The sample holds 65,000 to 95,000 clones, around 87% seen once. The sample was blood. All receptors come from a man aged 50 to 60 in good health.

The chain is built from TRBV9 and TRBJ2-2, with TRBD2 as a possible D gene (5 bases). The V end lost 1 base, the J end lost 5 bases, and 12 bases lay between the germline ends. Germline CDR1 and CDR2: SGDLS and YYNGEE. The CDR3 totals 15 residues. The CDR3 coding sequence is TGTGCCAGCAGCGTATGGGGAGACGAGACCGGGGAGCTGTTTTTT. It is translated as CASSVWGDETGELFF.

The rearrangement joins TRBV7-2 to TRBJ1-1, with unresolved D. The CDR3 runs to 14 residues. Trimming cost V 1 base and J 2 bases, with 8 bases left between them. Germline assignment: CDR1 SGHTA and CDR2 FQGNSA. Here the CDR3 reads CASSLGGYNTEAFF. The CDR3 DNA is TGTGCCAGCAGCTTAGGAGGGTACAACACTGAAGCTTTCTTT.

V usage is TRBV24-1 and J usage is TRBJ1-2, with D maybe TRBD1 (6 bases). Trimming took off 12 bases at V and 0 bases at J, with 13 bases between the two ends. This CDR3 is 13 amino acids long. Germline V gene lookup returns CDR1 KGHDR and CDR2 SFDVKD. The CDR3 DNA reads TGTGCCCCTCGGGGACACCCTAACTATGGCTACACCTTC. This gives the protein CAPRGHPNYGYTF.

The J gene is TRBJ2-7, the V gene TRBV24-1, with TRBD1 matching over 9 bases. The V and J ends lost 4 bases and 5 bases, in that order; junction bases with no gene match: 11. Germline loops: CDR1 KGHDR, CDR2 SFDVKD. The CDR3 has 16 amino acids. CDR3 protein: CATSDPGVGQGNEQYF. The CDR3 DNA reads TGTGCCACCAGTGACCCTGGAGTGGGACAGGGTAACGAGCAGTACTTC.

This chain links TRBV24-1 with TRBJ1-2; the match to TRBD1 covers 7 bases. The CDR3 has 16 amino acids. V was pared by 3 bases and J by 4 bases, with 10 bases of the junction left unmatched. Germline V CDR1 and CDR2: KGHDR, SFDVKD. CDR3 residues: CATSDAPGQNSYGYTF. In DNA form, the CDR3 reads TGTGCCACCAGTGATGCCCCGGGACAGAATTCCTATGGCTACACCTTC.

This rearrangement joins TRBV11-2 to TRBJ1-1, with a weak D call TRBD1 (5 bases). Trimming shortened V by 1 base and J by 5 bases, and 11 bases separated the two germline ends. Germline V gives CDR1 SGHAT, CDR2 FQNNGV. CDR3 length: 14 residues. As DNA, the CDR3 is TGTGCCAGCAGCTTAGCCGGGAGGGGAACTGAAGCTTTCTTT. Residues: CASSLAGRGTEAFF.

This clone was recorded once. The CDR3 region has the DNA TGTGCCAGCTCACCCTCGTGGGTTGAAGAGACCCAGTACTTC. Translation gives CASSPSWVEETQYF. V usage is TRBV18 and J usage is TRBJ2-5; no clear D. V lost 3 bases and J lost 3, with 11 bases in between. CDR1 is KGHSH, CDR2 LQKENI, per germline. This CDR3 contains 14 residues.

The chain is built from TRBV27 and TRBJ1-5; D remains ambiguous. The CDR3 is 13 residues long. Germline V gene data show CDR1 as MNHEY and CDR2 as SMNVEV (reference sequence). V was cut by 2 bases and J by 4 bases, with 6 bases left in between. The CDR3 protein is CASSLDFNQPQHF. Here the CDR3 DNA reads TGTGCCAGCAGTTTAGATTTTAATCAGCCCCAGCATTTT.

The chain joins TRBV7-2 to TRBJ2-1, with a tentative D call TRBD1 (6 bases). This CDR3 is built from 12 residues. The germline gives CDR1 SGHTA, CDR2 FQGNSA. Trimming cost V 5 bases and J 9 bases, with 11 bases left between them. The CDR3 nucleotides are TGTGCCAGCAGCGACAGGAGCGGTGAGCAGTTCTTC. Amino acids: CASSDRSGEQFF.

V usage is TRBV29-1 and J usage is TRBJ1-6; D is uncertain. This CDR3 is 12 amino acids long. Germline V gene lookup returns CDR1 SQVTM and CDR2 ANQGSEA. The V gene lost 1 base and the J gene lost 9 bases, with 7 bases spanning the gap. This CDR3 is CSVEVSISPLHF. In DNA form, the CDR3 reads TGCAGCGTTGAAGTTTCGATTTCACCCCTCCACTTT.

This clone was detected once. J is TRBJ2-2 and V is TRBV6-2 or TRBV6-3; 8 nucleotides match TRBD2. The V and J ends lost 8 bases and 3 bases, in that order; junction bases with no gene match: 5. Germline V gives CDR1 MNHEY, CDR2 SVGEGT. There are 14 residues in the CDR3. CDR3 DNA: TGTGCCAGCCGCCGGGAGGGGCACACCGGGGAGCTGTTTTTT. This gives the protein CASRREGHTGELFF.

CDR3 sequence (DNA): TGTGCCAGCTCACCACCAACACATATTCACTCGTGGACTAGCGTCCATGAGCAGTTCTTC. As protein: CASSPPTHIHSWTSVHEQFF. This rearrangement joins TRBV18 to TRBJ2-1; 9 bases are shared with TRBD2. The CDR3 is 20 amino acids. V lost 0 bases, J lost 8 bases, and 20 bases stayed unmatched. Germline V gives CDR1 KGHSH, CDR2 LQKENI.

Points on this clone: The sample has other DNA sequences that encode this CDR3 too. J is TRBJ1-5 and V is TRBV30; D perhaps matches TRBD1 (5 bases). V was clipped by 0 bases and J by 4 bases, with 7 bases between them. The CDR3 has 13 residues. The germline CDR1 and CDR2 sequences are GTSNPN and SVGIG (reference sequence). CDR3 residues: CAWSVKGNQPQHF. Written as DNA, the CDR3 is TGTGCCTGGAGTGTGAAGGGGAATCAGCCCCAGCATTTT.

V gene TRBV7-7 combines with J gene TRBJ2-5, with unresolved D. V dropped 5 bases and J dropped 4 bases, with 17 bases sitting between them. The CDR3 covers 15 residues. CDR1 is SSHAT and CDR2 is FNYEAQ in the germline V gene (reference sequence). CDR3 sequence reads: CASSPGSTRGETQYF. In nucleotides, the CDR3 is TGTGCCAGCAGCCCGGGCTCTACTCGAGGAGAGACCCAGTACTTC.

The rearrangement joins TRBV7-8 to TRBJ2-3; 13 bases agree with TRBD2. Germline CDR1 is SGHVS and CDR2 is FQNEAQ. V lost 3 bases, J lost 4 bases, and 7 bases stayed unmatched. The CDR3 contains 17 residues. The CDR3 DNA is TGTGCCAGCAGCTTCCGGACTAGCGGGAGAGTCGCAGATACGCAGTATTTT. It codes for CASSFRTSGRVADTQYF.

This clone showed up just a few times. No DNA is shown, since the ends of the CDR3 on it are uncertain; the CDR3 is the one TCRdb lists. V gene TRBV4-3 combines with J gene TRBJ1-2; TRBD1, the D gene given by the table, was not confirmed from the DNA. The CDR3 length equals 13 residues, ends included. The germline V gene has CDR1 LGHNA and CDR2 YSLEER. CDR3 sequence reads: CASSQDFGQGSTF.